The clone carrying this TCR beta chain has just a few counts. The data are from a study of T cells after yellow fever vaccination. TCRdb analysed the 5' RACE reads with MiXCR anew, one entry per CDR3 protein. The sample holds about 510,000 distinct CDR3 sequences, 21% seen once. This TCR came from a man between 18 and 29 years old who received the YFV17D yellow fever vaccine. The specimen comprised PBMCs, sampled roughly 23 days after the first yellow fever vaccination.

This CDR3 is CASSQARERRGQDTQYF. CDR3 bases: TGTGCCAGCAGCCAAGCTCGGGAACGTAGGGGCCAAGATACGCAGTATTTT. J is TRBJ2-3 and V is TRBV4-2; D may correspond to TRBD1 or TRBD2 (5 bases each). The CDR3 is 17 residues long. With 1 base removed from V and 5 bases from J, the gap between germline ends came to 19 bases. The germline V gene has CDR1 LGHNA and CDR2 YNFKEQ.